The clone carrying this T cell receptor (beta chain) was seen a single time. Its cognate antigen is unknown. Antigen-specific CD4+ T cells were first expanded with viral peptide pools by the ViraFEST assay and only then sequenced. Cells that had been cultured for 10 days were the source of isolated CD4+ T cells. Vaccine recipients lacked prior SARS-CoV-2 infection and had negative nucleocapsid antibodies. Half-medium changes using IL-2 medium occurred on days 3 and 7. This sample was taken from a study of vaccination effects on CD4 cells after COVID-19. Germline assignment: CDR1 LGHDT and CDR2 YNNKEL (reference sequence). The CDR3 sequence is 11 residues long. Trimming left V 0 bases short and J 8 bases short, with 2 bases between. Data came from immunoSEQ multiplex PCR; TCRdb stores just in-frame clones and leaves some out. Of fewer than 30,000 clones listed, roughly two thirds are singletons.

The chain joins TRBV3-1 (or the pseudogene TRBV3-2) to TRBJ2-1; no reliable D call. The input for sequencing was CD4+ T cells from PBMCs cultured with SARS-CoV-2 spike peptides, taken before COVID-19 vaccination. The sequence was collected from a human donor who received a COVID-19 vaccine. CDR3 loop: CASSQDYEQFF. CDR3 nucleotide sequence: TGTGCCAGCAGCCAAGACTATGAGCAGTTCTTC.